The rows below give T cell receptor beta chains drawn from one sample of a study of blood T cells in healthy people across ages. TCRdb independently ran MiXCR on the 5' RACE reads; one entry per CDR3 protein. Of around 620,000 distinct CDR3 sequences listed, 27% are singletons. The sample was blood. These receptors were taken from a woman in her seventies in good health. The CDR3 runs from the conserved cysteine through the conserved F or W. The order of the fields is J gene, V gene, D gene, clone size, CDR3 DNA, CDR3 protein. The D gene is left open where the match is weak. Some rows mark clone size as missing; the rest say once, few, many or name a class of expanded clone.

j_gene: TRBJ1-4; v_gene: TRBV4-2; d_gene: TRBD1; abundance: few; CDR3nt: TGTGCCAGCAGCCAAGATGAGGGACAGGGATGGGAAAAACTGTTTTTT; CDR3aa: CASSQDEGQGWEKLFF
j_gene: TRBJ1-2; v_gene: TRBV20-1; d_gene: NA; abundance: NA; CDR3nt: TGCAGTGCCGGGACGAAAGGGGCGGGCACCTTC; CDR3aa: CSAGTKGAGTF
j_gene: TRBJ2-7; v_gene: TRBV5-5; d_gene: NA; abundance: few; CDR3nt: TGTGCCAGCAGTCCCCAGGGTACCCCCTACGAGCAGTACTTC; CDR3aa: CASSPQGTPYEQYF
j_gene: TRBJ1-4; v_gene: TRBV29-1; d_gene: TRBD1; abundance: NA; CDR3nt: TGCAGCGCCGGGACAGGGCCGTATGAGAAACTGTTTTTT; CDR3aa: CSAGTGPYEKLFF
j_gene: TRBJ2-3; v_gene: TRBV12-3/TRBV12-4; d_gene: TRBD2; abundance: NA; CDR3nt: TGTGCCAGCGGGACGGGGGGGCACCTCACAGATACGCAGTATTTT; CDR3aa: CASGTGGHLTDTQYF
j_gene: TRBJ2-5; v_gene: TRBV9; d_gene: TRBD2; abundance: NA; CDR3nt: TGTGCCAGCAGCGTAAGCGGGGACCCCCAAGAGACCCAGTACTTC; CDR3aa: CASSVSGDPQETQYF
j_gene: TRBJ2-1; v_gene: TRBV5-1; d_gene: TRBD1; abundance: few; CDR3nt: TGCGCCAGCAGCTTCCGGGACAGCCACTACAATGAGCAGTTCTTC; CDR3aa: CASSFRDSHYNEQFF
j_gene: TRBJ1-3; v_gene: TRBV6-1; d_gene: NA; abundance: NA; CDR3nt: TGTGCCAGCAGTGAAGCCCTGACGATAGGAAACACCATATATTTT; CDR3aa: CASSEALTIGNTIYF
j_gene: TRBJ1-2; v_gene: TRBV10-3; d_gene: NA; abundance: few; CDR3nt: TGTGCCATCGGGGCCGAGCGCTTTGGGGGCGGCTACACCTTC; CDR3aa: CAIGAERFGGGYTF
j_gene: TRBJ1-2; v_gene: TRBV3-1; d_gene: TRBD1; abundance: NA; CDR3nt: TGTGCCAGCAGCCCGGGACAGGGGGCGGATGGCTACACCTTC; CDR3aa: CASSPGQGADGYTF
j_gene: TRBJ1-4; v_gene: TRBV6-5; d_gene: NA; abundance: few; CDR3nt: TGTGCCAGCAGTTACTATGGCAGAACTAATGAAAAACTGTTTTTT; CDR3aa: CASSYYGRTNEKLFF
j_gene: TRBJ2-3; v_gene: TRBV6-5; d_gene: NA; abundance: NA; CDR3nt: TGTGCCAGCAATAGGGTTGGGCGCACAGATACGCAGTATTTT; CDR3aa: CASNRVGRTDTQYF
j_gene: TRBJ1-2; v_gene: TRBV12-3/TRBV12-4; d_gene: NA; abundance: NA; CDR3nt: TGTGCCAGCAGTTTCTCCCAGGGATACGGCTACACCTTC; CDR3aa: CASSFSQGYGYTF
j_gene: TRBJ2-5; v_gene: TRBV7-9; d_gene: TRBD1; abundance: many; CDR3nt: TGTGCCAGCAGACGACAGGGGATTAAAGAGACCCAGTACTTC; CDR3aa: CASRRQGIKETQYF
j_gene: TRBJ2-7; v_gene: TRBV20-1; d_gene: NA; abundance: NA; CDR3nt: TGCAGTGCCCCCAGGGACACCAAGGGCGAGCAGTACTTC; CDR3aa: CSAPRDTKGEQYF
j_gene: TRBJ2-3; v_gene: TRBV20-1; d_gene: TRBD2; abundance: few; CDR3nt: TGCAGTGCTAGAGATGTTGGGACTAGCAGTCCAGATACGCAGTATTTT; CDR3aa: CSARDVGTSSPDTQYF